The T cell receptor (beta chain) under discussion was sequenced for a study of Tregs in tolerant kidney transplant recipients. Study at large: Mixed chimerism was transient after nonmyeloablative marrow transplants from related graft donors.

Measured with immunoSEQ multiplex PCR; TCRdb has only the in-frame clones, and not every one. The sample contains more than 75,000 clones, over 85% of which appear only once. The CDR3 spans 11 residues. V was clipped by 3 bases and J by 4 bases, with 4 bases between them. CDR1 SQVTM and CDR2 ANQGSEA come from the germline V gene. The material sequenced was CD4+ T cells from blood, taken before the transplant. The chain combines TRBV29-1 with TRBJ2-1; D is undetermined. This clonotype was obtained from a human donor who received a combined kidney and bone marrow transplant. DNA of the CDR3: TGCAGCGTTGAGACTTACAATGAGCAGTTCTTC. As protein: CSVETYNEQFF.